Listed here are 9 T cell receptor beta chains from one sample, sequenced in a study of cytomegalovirus exposure and HLA in healthy donors. This table comes from immunoSEQ multiplex PCR, and its TCRdb copy is limited to in-frame clones, with some not included. The profile covers 120,000 or so clones, with less than 90% appearing a single time and 4.4% taken by the ten largest. Sequenced: PBMCs. These receptors were taken from a man between 18 and 29 years old in good health and CMV-seropositive.

The rearrangement links TRBV6-1 to TRBJ1-1; 10 nucleotides match TRBD1. Germline-derived CDR1 and CDR2 are MNHNS and SASEGT. The CDR3 loop spans 13 amino acids. Trimming at V came to 6 bases and at J to 5 bases, leaving 3 bases not matched to a gene. CDR3 amino acids: CASREDRGTEAFF. The CDR3 nucleotides are TGTGCCAGCAGGGAGGACAGGGGGACTGAAGCTTTCTTT.

The chain is built from TRBV29-1 and TRBJ2-1; possible D gene TRBD2, 5 bases. V lost 5 bases to trimming and J lost 10 bases, with 18 bases between them. The germline gives CDR1 SQVTM, CDR2 ANQGSEA. The CDR3 sequence is 13 residues long. In nucleotides, the CDR3 is TGCAGCGTTAGAGATTGGACTGCCCCCGAGCAGTTCTTC. Translation: CSVRDWTAPEQFF.

V and J are TRBV5-4 and TRBJ2-7; TRBD2 might be the D (6 bases). Trimming removed 10 bases at V and 7 bases at J, with 18 bases between. The CDR3 sequence is 12 residues long. Germline assignment: CDR1 SGHNT and CDR2 YYREEE (reference sequence). CDR3 sequence (DNA): TGTGCCTCAGGGAGGTTAAGTGGGGAGCAGTACTTC. It translates to CASGRLSGEQYF.

The rearrangement joins TRBV27 to TRBJ2-7; 10 positions match TRBD1. This CDR3 has 14 residues. Germline V gene data show CDR1 as MNHEY and CDR2 as SMNVEV (reference sequence). The V gene end was trimmed by 6 bases and the J gene end by 2 bases; junction bases not matched to a gene: 4. The CDR3 spells CASSSGQGAYEQYF. In DNA form, the CDR3 reads TGTGCCAGCAGCTCCGGACAGGGGGCCTACGAGCAGTACTTC.

V usage is TRBV28 and J usage is TRBJ2-2; D may be TRBD1 (6 bases). Germline V gene lookup returns CDR1 MDHEN and CDR2 SYDVKM. V was trimmed by 6 bases and J by 3 bases, leaving 8 bases between them. The CDR3 runs to 13 residues. CDR3 amino acids: CASRRTDTGELFF. In DNA form, the CDR3 reads TGTGCCAGCAGACGGACAGACACCGGGGAGCTGTTTTTT.

This clone was detected a few times. The chain combines TRBV23-1 with TRBJ2-7, with TRBD1 matching over 7 bases. TRBV23-1 is recorded as an ORF, its role being uncertain. V gave up 3 bases and J gave up 0 bases; unmatched junction bases: 11. The CDR3 is 17 amino acids. Written as DNA, the CDR3 is TGCGCCAGCAGTCACTCCGCCGGACAGGCGCTCTCCTACGAGCAGTACTTC. Its protein product is CASSHSAGQALSYEQYF.

The chain is built from TRBV29-1 and TRBJ2-1; D unresolved. V dropped 5 bases and J dropped 0 bases, with 5 bases sitting between them. Germline CDR1 and CDR2: SQVTM and ANQGSEA. The CDR3 is made up of 12 amino acids. The CDR3 DNA follows: TGCAGCGTTCATAGCTCCTACAATGAGCAGTTCTTC. Its protein is CSVHSSYNEQFF.

The chain joins TRBV2 to TRBJ1-2, with TRBD1 as a possible D gene (5 bases). The germline V gene has CDR1 SNHLY and CDR2 FYNNEI. Trimming took 3 bases from V and 6 from J, leaving 11 bases between them. This CDR3 comprises 13 residues. The CDR3 is CASSEQGIDGYTF. The CDR3 nucleotides are TGTGCCAGCAGTGAGCAGGGAATCGATGGCTACACCTTC.

The chain employs TRBV9 and TRBJ2-3; 15 nucleotides agree with TRBD2. V lost 3 bases, J lost 3 bases, and 5 bases stayed unmatched. This CDR3 is 17 amino acids long. The germline V gene has CDR1 SGDLS and CDR2 YYNGEE. The DNA of the CDR3 is TGTGCCAGCAGCGCCGGGACTAGCGGGGGGAGGACAGATACGCAGTATTTT. Encoded protein: CASSAGTSGGRTDTQYF.